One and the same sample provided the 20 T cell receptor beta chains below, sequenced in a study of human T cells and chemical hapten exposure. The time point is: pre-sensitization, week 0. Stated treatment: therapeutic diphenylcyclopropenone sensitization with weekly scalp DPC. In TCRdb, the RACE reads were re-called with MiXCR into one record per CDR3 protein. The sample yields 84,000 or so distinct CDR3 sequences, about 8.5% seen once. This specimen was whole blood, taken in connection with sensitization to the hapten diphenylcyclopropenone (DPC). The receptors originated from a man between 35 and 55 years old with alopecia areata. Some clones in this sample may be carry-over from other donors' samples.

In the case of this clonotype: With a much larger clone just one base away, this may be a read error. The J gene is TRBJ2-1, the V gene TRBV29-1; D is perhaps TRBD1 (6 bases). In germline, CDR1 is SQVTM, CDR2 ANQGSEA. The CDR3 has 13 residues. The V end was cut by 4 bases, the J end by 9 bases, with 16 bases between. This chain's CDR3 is CSVATGSIIEQFF. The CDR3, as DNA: TGCAGCGTTGCCACAGGGTCCATCATTGAGCAGTTCTTC.

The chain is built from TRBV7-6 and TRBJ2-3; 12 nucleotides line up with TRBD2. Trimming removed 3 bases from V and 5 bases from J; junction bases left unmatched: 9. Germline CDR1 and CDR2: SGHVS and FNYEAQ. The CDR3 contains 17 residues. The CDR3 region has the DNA TGTGCCAGCAGCTTGCCCCGACTAGCGGGAGATCGAGATACGCAGTATTTT. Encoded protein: CASSLPRLAGDRDTQYF.

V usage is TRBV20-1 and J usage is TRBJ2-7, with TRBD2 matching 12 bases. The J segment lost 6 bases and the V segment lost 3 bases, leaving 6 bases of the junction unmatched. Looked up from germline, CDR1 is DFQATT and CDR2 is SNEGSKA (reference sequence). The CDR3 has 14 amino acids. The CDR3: CSASQTSGSGEQYF. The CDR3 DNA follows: TGCAGTGCTAGTCAGACTAGCGGGAGTGGCGAGCAGTACTTC.

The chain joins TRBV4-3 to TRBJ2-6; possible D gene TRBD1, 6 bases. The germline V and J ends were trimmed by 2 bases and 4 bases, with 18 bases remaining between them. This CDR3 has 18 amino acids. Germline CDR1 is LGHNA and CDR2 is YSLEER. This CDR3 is CASSQSGRGFSGANVLTF. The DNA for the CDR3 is TGCGCCAGCAGCCAATCTGGCAGGGGATTTAGCGGGGCCAACGTCCTGACTTTC.

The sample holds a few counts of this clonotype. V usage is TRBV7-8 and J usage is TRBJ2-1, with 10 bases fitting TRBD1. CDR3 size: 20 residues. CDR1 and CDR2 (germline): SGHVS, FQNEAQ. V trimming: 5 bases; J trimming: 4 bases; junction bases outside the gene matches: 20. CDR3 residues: CASSGRQGIRTGGIYNEQFF. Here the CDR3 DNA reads TGTGCCAGCAGCGGTCGACAAGGGATTAGGACAGGGGGAATTTACAATGAGCAGTTCTTC.

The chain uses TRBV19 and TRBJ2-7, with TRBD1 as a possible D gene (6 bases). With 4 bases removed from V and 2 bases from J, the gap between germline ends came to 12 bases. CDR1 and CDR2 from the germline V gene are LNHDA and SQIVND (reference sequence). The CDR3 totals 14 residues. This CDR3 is CASSRGLSTYEQYF. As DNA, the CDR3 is TGTGCCAGTAGTAGGGGGCTAAGTACCTACGAGCAGTACTTC.

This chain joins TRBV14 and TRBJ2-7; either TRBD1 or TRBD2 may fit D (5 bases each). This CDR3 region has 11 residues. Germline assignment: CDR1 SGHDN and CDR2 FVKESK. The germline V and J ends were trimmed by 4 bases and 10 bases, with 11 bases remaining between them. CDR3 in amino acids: CASSPGTLQYF. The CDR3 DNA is TGTGCCAGCAGCCCGGGGACCCTACAGTACTTC.

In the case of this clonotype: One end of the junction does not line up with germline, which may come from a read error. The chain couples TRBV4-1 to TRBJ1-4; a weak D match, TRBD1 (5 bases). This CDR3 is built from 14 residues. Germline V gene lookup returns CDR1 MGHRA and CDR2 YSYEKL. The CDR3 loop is CASSPGTGNKKLFF. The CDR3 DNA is TGCGCCAGCAGCCCAGGGACTGGTAATAAAAAACTGTTTTTT.

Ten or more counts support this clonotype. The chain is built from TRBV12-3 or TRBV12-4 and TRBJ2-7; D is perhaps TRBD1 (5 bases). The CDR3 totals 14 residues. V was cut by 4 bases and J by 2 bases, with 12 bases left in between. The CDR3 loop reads CASSSGRVPYEQYF. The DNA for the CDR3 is TGTGCCAGCAGTTCCGGCAGGGTCCCCTACGAGCAGTACTTC.

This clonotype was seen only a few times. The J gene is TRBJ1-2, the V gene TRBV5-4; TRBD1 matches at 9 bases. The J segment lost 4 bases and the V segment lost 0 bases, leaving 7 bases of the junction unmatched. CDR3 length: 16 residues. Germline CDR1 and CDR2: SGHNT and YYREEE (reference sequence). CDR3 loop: CASSLEAGQGSYGYTF. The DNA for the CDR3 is TGTGCCAGCAGCTTGGAAGCCGGACAGGGGTCCTATGGCTACACCTTC.

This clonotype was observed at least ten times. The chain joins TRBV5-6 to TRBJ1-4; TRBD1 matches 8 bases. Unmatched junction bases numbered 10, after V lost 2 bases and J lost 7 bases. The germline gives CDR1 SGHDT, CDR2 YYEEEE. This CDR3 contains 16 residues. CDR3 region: CASSLYRRGQGEKLFF. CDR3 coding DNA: TGTGCCAGCAGCTTATATCGCAGGGGGCAAGGTGAAAAACTGTTTTTT.

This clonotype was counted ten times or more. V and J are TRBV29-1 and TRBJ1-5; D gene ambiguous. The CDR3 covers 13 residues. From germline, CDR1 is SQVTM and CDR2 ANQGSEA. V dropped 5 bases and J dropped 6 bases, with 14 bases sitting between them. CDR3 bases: TGCAGCGTTTCGGGAGGAGTCGGTCAGCCCCAGCATTTT. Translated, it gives CSVSGGVGQPQHF.

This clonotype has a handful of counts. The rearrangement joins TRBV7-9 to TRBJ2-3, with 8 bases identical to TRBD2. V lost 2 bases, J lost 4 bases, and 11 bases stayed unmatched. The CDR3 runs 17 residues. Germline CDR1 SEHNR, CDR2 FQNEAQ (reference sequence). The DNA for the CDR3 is TGTGCCAGCAGCTTAAGAGGACTAGCACATCCCCCAGATACGCAGTATTTT. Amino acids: CASSLRGLAHPPDTQYF.

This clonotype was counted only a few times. CDR3 sequence (DNA): TGTGCCAGCAGTGCGTTAGCGGGAGGGCCAGGTGAGCAGTACGTC. Translated, it gives CASSALAGGPGEQYV. V is TRBV2 and J is TRBJ2-7; 11 bases align to TRBD2. This CDR3 is 15 amino acids long. Germline values: CDR1 SNHLY, CDR2 FYNNEI. V shed 4 bases and J 7 bases; nucleotides not matched to a gene: 9.

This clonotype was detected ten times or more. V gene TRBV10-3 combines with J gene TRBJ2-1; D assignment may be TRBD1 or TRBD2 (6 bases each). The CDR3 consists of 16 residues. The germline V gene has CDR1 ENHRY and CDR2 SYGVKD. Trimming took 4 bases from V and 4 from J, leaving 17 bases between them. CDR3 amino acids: CAISAGKGGEYNEQFF. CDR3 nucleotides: TGTGCCATCAGTGCTGGGAAGGGGGGAGAGTACAATGAGCAGTTCTTC.

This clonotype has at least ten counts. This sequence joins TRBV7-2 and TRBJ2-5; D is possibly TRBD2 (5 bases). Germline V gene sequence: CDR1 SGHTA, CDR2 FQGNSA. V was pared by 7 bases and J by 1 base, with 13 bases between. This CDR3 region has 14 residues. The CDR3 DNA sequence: TGTGCCAGCACCGTTAACGGGATCCAAGAGACCCAGTACTTC. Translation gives CASTVNGIQETQYF.

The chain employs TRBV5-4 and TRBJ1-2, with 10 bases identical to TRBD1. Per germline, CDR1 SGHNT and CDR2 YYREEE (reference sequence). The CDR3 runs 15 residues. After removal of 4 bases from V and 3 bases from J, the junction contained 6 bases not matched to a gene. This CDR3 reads CASSHRTGGDYGYTF. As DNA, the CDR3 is TGTGCCAGCAGCCACCGGACAGGGGGTGACTATGGCTACACCTTC. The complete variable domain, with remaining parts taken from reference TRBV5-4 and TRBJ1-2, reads ETGVTQSPTHLIKTRGQQVTLRCSSQSGHNTVSWYQQALGQGPQFIFQYYREEENGRGNFPPRFSGLQFPNYSSELNVNALELDDSALYLCASSHRTGGDYGYTFGSGTRLTVV.

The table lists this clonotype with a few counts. CDR3 in amino acids: CASSEFTGDNEQYF. In nucleotides, the CDR3 is TGTGCCAGCAGCGAATTCACTGGGGACAACGAGCAGTACTTC. The chain combines TRBV6-1 with TRBJ2-7, with D possibly being TRBD1 (6 bases). In germline, CDR1 is MNHNS, CDR2 SASEGT. CDR3 length equals 14 residues. V was trimmed by 6 bases and J by 5 bases, leaving 17 bases between them.

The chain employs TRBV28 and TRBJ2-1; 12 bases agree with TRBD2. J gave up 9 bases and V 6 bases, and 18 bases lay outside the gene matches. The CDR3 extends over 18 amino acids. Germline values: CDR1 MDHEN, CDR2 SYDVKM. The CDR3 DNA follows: TGTGCCAGCAGGGGGAGCGGGATCCGACTAGCGGGAGCGCTTGAGCAGTTCTTC. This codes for CASRGSGIRLAGALEQFF.

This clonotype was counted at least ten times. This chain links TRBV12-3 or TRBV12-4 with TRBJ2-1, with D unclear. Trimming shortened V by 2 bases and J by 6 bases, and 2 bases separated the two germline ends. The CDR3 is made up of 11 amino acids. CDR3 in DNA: TGTGCCAGCAGTTTACGCAATGAGCAGTTCTTC. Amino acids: CASSLRNEQFF.